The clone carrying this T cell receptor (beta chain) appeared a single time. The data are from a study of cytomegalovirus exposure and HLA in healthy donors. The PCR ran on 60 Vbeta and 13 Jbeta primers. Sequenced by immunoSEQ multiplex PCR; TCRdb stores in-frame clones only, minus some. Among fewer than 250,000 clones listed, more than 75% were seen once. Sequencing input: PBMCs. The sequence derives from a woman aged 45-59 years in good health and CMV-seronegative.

CDR3 loop: CASSLDPGGVRRETQYF. The CDR3 DNA reads as TGTGCCAGCAGCTTAGACCCAGGGGGCGTAAGACGGGAGACCCAGTACTTC. V is TRBV11-2 and J is TRBJ2-5; 8 bases fit TRBD1. Trimming removed 0 bases from V and 5 bases from J; junction bases left unmatched: 11. This CDR3 spans 17 amino acids. Germline-derived CDR1 and CDR2 are SGHAT and FQNNGV.